This T cell receptor (beta chain) stems from a study of post-analysis software for immune sequencing data. Turning to this clonotype: Antigen specificity is unknown. Germline is not matched at one junction end, which may reflect a read error.

From germline, CDR1 is SEHNR and CDR2 FQNEAQ (reference sequence). CDR3 length: 15 amino acids. General study results and limits: Compared with controls, patients showed significantly lower normalized Chao1 diversity. The five TRBV segments detected at higher frequency in patients than in controls included TRBV5-6, TRBV5-1 and TRBV20-1. Batch-mates among the samples co-clustered strongly by F measure.

TCR beta cDNA libraries included unique molecular identifiers. With roughly 0.85 to 11 million T cells as the source, a few hundred thousand cDNA molecules resulted. Each CDR3 protein is one row after TCRdb ran MiXCR on the PCR reads. This table has about 500,000 distinct CDR3 sequences, around 40% appearing once. The chain carries TRBV7-9 and TRBJ2-3; TRBD1 agrees at 8 bases. The clonotype originates from a girl between 10 and 17 years old with multiple sclerosis. Sequenced sample: blood. The CDR3 loop is CASSPGQGLTDTQYF. CDR3 bases: TGTGCCAGCAGCCCCGGACAGGGCCTCACAGATACACAGTATTTT.